This T cell receptor (beta chain) was profiled in a study of blood T cell repertoires in COVID-19. As for the study in general: PBMCs, B-cell-depleted T cells, or T cells provided the cDNA or gDNA that made up the material.

Using immunoSEQ multiplex PCR, the repertoire was profiled, and TCRdb retains in-frame clones only, with some absent. The profile shows approximately 250,000 clones, roughly 86% of them singletons. The material sequenced was peripheral blood. The receptor comes from a man aged 50-59 years with acute or convalescent COVID-19.

The CDR3 here is CAWSAPGGMNTEAFF. In DNA, the CDR3 is TGTGCCTGGAGTGCACCGGGGGGCATGAACACTGAAGCTTTCTTT. The chain combines TRBV30 with TRBJ1-1, with D perhaps TRBD1 (6 bases). V lost 1 base, J lost 0 bases, and 12 bases lay in between. Germline CDR1 is GTSNPN and CDR2 is SVGIG (reference sequence). The CDR3 has 15 amino acids.